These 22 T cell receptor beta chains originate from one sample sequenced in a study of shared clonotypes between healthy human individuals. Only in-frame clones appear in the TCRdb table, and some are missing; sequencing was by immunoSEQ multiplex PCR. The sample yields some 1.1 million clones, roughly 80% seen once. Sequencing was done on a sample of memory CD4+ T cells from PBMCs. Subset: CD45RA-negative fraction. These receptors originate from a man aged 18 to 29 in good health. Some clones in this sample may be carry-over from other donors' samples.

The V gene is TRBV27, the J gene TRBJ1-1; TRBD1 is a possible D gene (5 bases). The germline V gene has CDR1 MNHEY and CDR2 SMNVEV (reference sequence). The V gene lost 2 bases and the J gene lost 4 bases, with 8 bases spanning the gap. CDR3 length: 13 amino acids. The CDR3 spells CASSLGGVTEAFF. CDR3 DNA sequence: TGTGCCAGCAGTTTAGGGGGGGTCACTGAAGCTTTCTTT.

CDR3 sequence (DNA): TGCGCCGGACCCACAGGGCCCGTAGGCTATAGCAATCAGCCCCAGCATTTT. Translated: CAGPTGPVGYSNQPQHF. V gene TRBV10-1 combines with J gene TRBJ1-5; possible D gene TRBD1, 6 bases. CDR1 and CDR2 from the germline V gene are WNHNN and SYGVQD (reference sequence). With 11 bases removed from V and 0 bases from J, the gap between germline ends came to 23 bases. This CDR3 spans 17 amino acids.

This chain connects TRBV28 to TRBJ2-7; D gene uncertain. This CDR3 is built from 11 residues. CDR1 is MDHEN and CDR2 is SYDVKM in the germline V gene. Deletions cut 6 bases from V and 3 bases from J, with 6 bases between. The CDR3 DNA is TGTGCCAGCAGACTCAACTACGAGCAGTACTTC. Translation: CASRLNYEQYF.

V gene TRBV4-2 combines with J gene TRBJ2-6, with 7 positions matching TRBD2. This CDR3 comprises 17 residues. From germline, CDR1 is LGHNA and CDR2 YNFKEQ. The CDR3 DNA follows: TGTGCTTGCAGCCAAGATGCGGGGGTAGCTGGGGCCAACGTCCTGACTTTC. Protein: CACSQDAGVAGANVLTF.

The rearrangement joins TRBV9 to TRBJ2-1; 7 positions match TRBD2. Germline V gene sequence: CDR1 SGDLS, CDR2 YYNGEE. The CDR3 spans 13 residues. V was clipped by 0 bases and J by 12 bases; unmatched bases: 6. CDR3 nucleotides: TGTGCCAGCAGCGTAGATGGCGGGAGTCCGCAGTTCTTC. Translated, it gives CASSVDGGSPQFF.

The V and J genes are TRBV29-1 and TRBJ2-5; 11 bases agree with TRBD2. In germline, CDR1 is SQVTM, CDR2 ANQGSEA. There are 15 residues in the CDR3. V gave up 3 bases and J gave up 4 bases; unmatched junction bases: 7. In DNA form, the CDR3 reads TGCAGCGTTGATACACTAGCGGGAGCTCGAGAGACCCAGTACTTC. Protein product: CSVDTLAGARETQYF.

The CDR3 nucleotides are TGTGCCAGCAGCAAGTTAGGACTAGCGGGCAATGAGCAGTTCTTC. Protein sequence: CASSKLGLAGNEQFF. The chain uses TRBV7-2 and TRBJ2-1; 11 nucleotides match TRBD2. V trimming: 5 bases; J trimming: 6 bases; junction bases outside the gene matches: 6. Germline assignment: CDR1 SGHTA and CDR2 FQGNSA. This CDR3 is 15 amino acids long.

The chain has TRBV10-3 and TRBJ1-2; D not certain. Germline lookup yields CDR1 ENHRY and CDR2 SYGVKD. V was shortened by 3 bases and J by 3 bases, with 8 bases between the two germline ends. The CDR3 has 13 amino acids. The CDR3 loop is CAISETGDYGYTF. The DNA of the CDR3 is TGTGCCATCAGTGAAACGGGAGACTATGGCTACACCTTC.

The CDR3 nucleotides are TGCGCCAGCAGCCCGGGAGGGACAGGGCCGGGGCCCCAGCATTTT. Protein product: CASSPGGTGPGPQHF. This chain joins TRBV5-1 and TRBJ1-5; 9 bases fit TRBD1. Trimming at V came to 4 bases and at J to 9 bases, leaving 11 bases not matched to a gene. This CDR3 is built from 15 residues. The V gene's germline CDR1 is SGHRS and CDR2 YFSETQ.

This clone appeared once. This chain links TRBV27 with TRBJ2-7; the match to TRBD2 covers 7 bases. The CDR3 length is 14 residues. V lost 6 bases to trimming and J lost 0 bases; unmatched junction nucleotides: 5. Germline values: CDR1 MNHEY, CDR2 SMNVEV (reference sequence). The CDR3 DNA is TGTGCCAGCAGCCCCCGGGGGGACTCCTACGAGCAGTACTTC. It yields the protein CASSPRGDSYEQYF.

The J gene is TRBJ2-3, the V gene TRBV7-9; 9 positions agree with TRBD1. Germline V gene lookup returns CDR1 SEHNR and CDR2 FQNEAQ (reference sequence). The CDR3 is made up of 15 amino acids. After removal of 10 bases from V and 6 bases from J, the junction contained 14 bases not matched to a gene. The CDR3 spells CATHGTGYFADTQYF. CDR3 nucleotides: TGTGCCACCCACGGGACAGGGTATTTTGCGGATACGCAGTATTTT.

CDR3 coding DNA: TGCGCCAGCAGCTTTAGCGGCTTGACGCACAATGAGCAGTTCTTC. It yields the protein CASSFSGLTHNEQFF. V usage is TRBV5-1 and J usage is TRBJ2-1, with D possibly being TRBD2 (6 bases). This CDR3 is built from 15 residues. Trimming removed 2 bases from V and 5 bases from J, with 14 bases in between. Germline V gene sequence: CDR1 SGHRS, CDR2 YFSETQ.

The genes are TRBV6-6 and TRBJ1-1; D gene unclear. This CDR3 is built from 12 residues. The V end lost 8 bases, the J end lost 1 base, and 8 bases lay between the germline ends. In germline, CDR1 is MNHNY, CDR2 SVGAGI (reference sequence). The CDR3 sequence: CASGVANTEAFF. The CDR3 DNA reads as TGTGCCAGCGGGGTTGCGAACACTGAAGCTTTCTTT.

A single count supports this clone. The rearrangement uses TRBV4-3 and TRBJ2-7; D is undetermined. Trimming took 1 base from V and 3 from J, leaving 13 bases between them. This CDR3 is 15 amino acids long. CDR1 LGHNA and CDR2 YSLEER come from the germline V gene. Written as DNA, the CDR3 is TGCGCCAGCAGCCAAGTACCCTTCCCGAGCTACGAGCAGTACTTC. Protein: CASSQVPFPSYEQYF.

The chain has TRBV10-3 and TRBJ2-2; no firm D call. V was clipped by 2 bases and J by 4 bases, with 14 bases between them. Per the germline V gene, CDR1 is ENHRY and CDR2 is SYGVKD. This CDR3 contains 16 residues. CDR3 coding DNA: TGTGCCATCAGTGAGGGGCTAGGGTCAATCACCGGGGAGCTGTTTTTT. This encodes CAISEGLGSITGELFF.

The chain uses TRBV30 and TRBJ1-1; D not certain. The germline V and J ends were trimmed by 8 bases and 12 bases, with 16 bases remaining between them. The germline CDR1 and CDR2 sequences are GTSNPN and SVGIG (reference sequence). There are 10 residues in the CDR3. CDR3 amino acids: CALDLGRSFF. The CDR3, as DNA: TGTGCCCTGGATTTGGGAAGATCTTTCTTT.

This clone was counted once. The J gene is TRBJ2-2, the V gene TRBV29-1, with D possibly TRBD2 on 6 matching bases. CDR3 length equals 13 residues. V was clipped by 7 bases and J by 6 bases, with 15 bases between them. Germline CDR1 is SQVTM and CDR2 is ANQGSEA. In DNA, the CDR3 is TGCAGCGCTTCCCAGCGGGCGTCCGGGGAGCTGTTTTTT. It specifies CSASQRASGELFF.

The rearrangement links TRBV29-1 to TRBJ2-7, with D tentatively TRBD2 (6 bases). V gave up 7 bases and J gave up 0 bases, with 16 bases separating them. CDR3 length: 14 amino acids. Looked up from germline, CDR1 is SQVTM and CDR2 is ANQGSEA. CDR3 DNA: TGCAGCGCCCGGCGGGGCCAGAGCTCCTACGAGCAGTACTTC. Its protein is CSARRGQSSYEQYF.

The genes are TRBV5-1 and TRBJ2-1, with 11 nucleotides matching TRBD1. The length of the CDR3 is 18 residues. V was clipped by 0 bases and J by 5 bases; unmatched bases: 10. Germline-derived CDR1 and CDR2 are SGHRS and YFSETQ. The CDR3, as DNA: TGCGCCAGCAGCTTGGTACCAACGGGACAGGGGGAAAACAATGAGCAGTTCTTC. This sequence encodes CASSLVPTGQGENNEQFF.

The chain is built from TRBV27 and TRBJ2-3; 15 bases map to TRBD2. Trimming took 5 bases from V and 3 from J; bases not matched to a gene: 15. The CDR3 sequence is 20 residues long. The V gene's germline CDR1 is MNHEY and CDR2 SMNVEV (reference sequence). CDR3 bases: TGTGCCAGCAGTGGCGGGACTAGCGGGAGGTTAACGGTTAGGACAGATACGCAGTATTTT. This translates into CASSGGTSGRLTVRTDTQYF.

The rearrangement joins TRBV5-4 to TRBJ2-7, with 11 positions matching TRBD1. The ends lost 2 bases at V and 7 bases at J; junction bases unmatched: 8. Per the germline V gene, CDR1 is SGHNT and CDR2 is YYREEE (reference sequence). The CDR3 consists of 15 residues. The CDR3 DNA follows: TGTGCCAGCAGCTTACCGGGACAGGGGGTGAGGGAGCAGTACTTC. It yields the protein CASSLPGQGVREQYF. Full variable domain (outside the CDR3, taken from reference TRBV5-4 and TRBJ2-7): ETGVTQSPTHLIKTRGQQVTLRCSSQSGHNTVSWYQQALGQGPQFIFQYYREEENGRGNFPPRFSGLQFPNYSSELNVNALELDDSALYLCASSLPGQGVREQYFGPGTRLTVT.

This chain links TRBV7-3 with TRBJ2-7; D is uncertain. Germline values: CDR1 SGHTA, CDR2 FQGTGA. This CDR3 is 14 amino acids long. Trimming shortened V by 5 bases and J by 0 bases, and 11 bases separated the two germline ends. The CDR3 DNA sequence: TGTGCCAGCAGCCTCCATGGTAACTCCTACGAGCAGTACTTC. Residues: CASSLHGNSYEQYF.